Reported below is one T cell receptor beta chain. No antigen is known for it. Per-base qualities were not stored, and no clone one base away is much larger. V is cut by 6 bases and J by 5 bases, and the space between the germline ends is 13 bases. Looking up the germline V gene (reference sequence) yields CDR1 MNHEY and CDR2 SMNVEV. The CDR3 runs 13 amino acids, cysteine and phenylalanine included. Only the CDR3 portion is preserved as DNA: 39 bases, with reading frame beginning at the first base. This sample was included in a study of T-cell reconstitution after alpha-beta-depleted transplantation in children (dated by TCRdb to the mid-2010s). With regard to the full study: The study quantitatively tracked T-cell immune reconstitution after TCRalphabeta/CD19-depleted allogeneic hematopoietic cell transplantation in children using TCR repertoire profiling. The study at large found these results: In some patients, the high TCRbeta diversity seen at day 60 was put down to recipient T cells and intrathymic progenitors that had survived conditioning. The apparently early alphabetaT-cell count recovery about two months after transplant was reportedly dependent on only several hundred rapidly expanded clones derived from non-depleted graft cells. Over the following months the frequencies of hyperexpanded clones went down, and after one year T-cell counts and TCRbeta diversity were mostly credited to newly produced T cells.

Library generation was performed with PCR. Data came from an Illumina HiSeq 2500. TCR libraries were prepared with molecular barcoding, using unique molecular identifiers to normalize TCRbeta repertoire quantification. TCRdb redid the processing of the public reads, applying fastp at Q25 and MiXCR, and retained in-frame beta chains. Each CDR3 protein gets just one entry, which takes the most common genes and DNA from the rows behind it. Present in this sample are around 64,000 distinct CDR3 sequences, approximately 10% of which were seen just once. The ten largest make up under 15% of the sample. The treatment or condition label for this specimen denotes: allogeneic hematopoietic cell transplantation with graft depleted of TCRalphabeta T cells and CD19 B cells. Transplant recipients were children who received TCRalphabeta/CD19-depleted allogeneic hematopoietic cell grafts.

The source of this sequence is a boy younger than 18 with acute myeloid leukemia, due to receive a stem cell transplant. The rearranged segments are TRBV27 and TRBJ1-2; TRBD1 is a weak D gene call, 5 bases matching. Here the sequenced sample was PBMCs, taken before TCRalphabeta/CD19-depleted stem cell transplant. The CDR3 protein sequence reads: CASRPGTVYGYTF. The sequence in DNA is TGTGCCAGCAGACCCGGGACGGTTTATGGCTACACCTTC.